This T cell receptor (beta chain) was documented in a study of blood T cell repertoires in COVID-19 (dated by TCRdb to 2020 to 2022). Notes on the research overall: Samples from collaborators originated in the United States, Italy and Spain and spanned both the acute and convalescent phases of COVID-19. The prospective study material was composed of cDNA or gDNA derived from T cells, B-cell-depleted T cells, or PBMCs. Deeply sampled blood TCRbeta repertoires from subjects exposed to, actively infected with, or recovered from COVID-19 were included in the dataset. The repertoires were made available in a free public database intended to serve as a resource for research on the immune response to SARS-CoV-2. Samples were obtained from the ongoing ImmuneRACE study (first 160 participants) and from 1,200 or so subjects provided by 6 global collaborators. The sample metadata nearly always contained a de-identified subject ID, COVID-19 status, age in years and sex. Where available, HLA class I and class II types were obtained from metadata supplied by the sample provider rather than from assay-based typing.

A note on this clone: Its recognized antigen is unknown. The record has no base qualities; no much larger clone is one base away.

As encoded in the germline V gene (reference sequence), CDR1 is SEHNR while CDR2 is FQNEAQ. V gives up 1 base and J gives up 5 bases, and the segment between their germline ends measures 12 bases. The CDR3, cysteine through phenylalanine, is 15 amino acids long. The DNA shown is the 45-base CDR3, in frame from base 1. Points the paper makes about the study in general: How much clinical and demographic metadata was included differed by source and by participant, and the metadata was provided uncurated.

TCRbeta CDR3 regions were amplified from genomic DNA using the immunoSEQ Assay, a bias-controlled multiplex PCR. The paper's processing steps were these. Within the assay, amplification of reference gene primers was used to estimate how many nucleated cells each sample contained. To quantify the absolute abundance of each unique TCRbeta CDR3 rearrangement, sequence reads were collapsed and filtered. For each sample, productive Simpson clonality was calculated by taking the square root of Simpson's diversity index across productive rearrangements. This immuneACCESS table, as held by TCRdb, lists in-frame sequences with V and J called but not all clones. Of the missing ones, under half trace to an unresolved V gene in checked studies; the others have no known cause. V and J calls and clone size are given by that table; D and trimming were obtained from the DNA. The sample has about 200,000 clones on record, 75% to 85% of them singletons. The ten most abundant clones make up roughly 13% of the sample.

Collaborating institutions collected whole blood in K2EDTA tubes following their own protocols. For TCRbeta analysis, collaborators shipped samples in one of three forms: frozen whole blood, isolated PBMCs, or DNA extracted from either of those sample types. Sequenced input: peripheral blood. The receptor was isolated from a human donor in a cohort sampled during active COVID-19. Recombination connected TRBV7-9 to TRBJ2-1; no D gene can be assigned with confidence. The nucleotides read TGTGCCAGCAGCTTAGTCTGGTTGGCTCACAATGAGCAGTTCTTC. Translated, it reads CASSLVWLAHNEQFF.